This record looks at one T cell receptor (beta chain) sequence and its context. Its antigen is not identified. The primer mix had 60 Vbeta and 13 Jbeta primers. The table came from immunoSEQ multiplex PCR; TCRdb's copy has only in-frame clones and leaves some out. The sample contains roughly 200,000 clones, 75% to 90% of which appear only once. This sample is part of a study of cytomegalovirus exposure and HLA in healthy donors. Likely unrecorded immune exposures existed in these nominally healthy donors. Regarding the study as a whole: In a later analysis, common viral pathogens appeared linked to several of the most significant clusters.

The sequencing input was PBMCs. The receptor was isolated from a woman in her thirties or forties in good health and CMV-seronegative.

CDR3 sequence: CASSQASLAGVNEQFF. In nucleotides, the CDR3 is TGTGCCAGCAGCCAAGCTTCCTTAGCGGGAGTGAATGAGCAGTTCTTC. V gene TRBV4-2 combines with J gene TRBJ2-1; 9 bases are shared with TRBD2. Germline CDR1 reads LGHNA; CDR2 reads YNFKEQ. With 1 base clipped from V and 7 bases from J, the junction kept 8 bases outside the gene matches. The CDR3 runs to 16 residues.